This T cell receptor beta chain was profiled in a study of immune evolution from preneoplasia to lung adenocarcinoma. Study in general: HLA loss of heterozygosity: 6% to 7.5% AIS, 15% MIA, about 32% ADC, none AAH. Study-level results: Clonality was highest in normal lung, lower in later-stage lesions apparently.

Note on this clone: Its antigen is still unknown.

Repertoires were generated with immunoSEQ multiplex PCR, while TCRdb's copy carries only in-frame clones and drops some. The table records 9,000 to 10,000 clones, more than 75% of them present only once. The CDR3 loop spans 15 amino acids. Germline values: CDR1 SNHLY, CDR2 FYNNEI. V was cut by 7 bases and J by 6 bases, with 21 bases left in between. The J gene is TRBJ1-1, the V gene TRBV2; D remains ambiguous. The sequenced material came from FFPE lung adenocarcinoma in situ tissue. The receptor comes from a person aged 80 or over with lung adenocarcinoma. The CDR3 reads CASKGMSITVAEAFF. The CDR3 nucleotides are TGTGCCAGCAAAGGCATGTCGATAACTGTCGCTGAAGCTTTCTTT.